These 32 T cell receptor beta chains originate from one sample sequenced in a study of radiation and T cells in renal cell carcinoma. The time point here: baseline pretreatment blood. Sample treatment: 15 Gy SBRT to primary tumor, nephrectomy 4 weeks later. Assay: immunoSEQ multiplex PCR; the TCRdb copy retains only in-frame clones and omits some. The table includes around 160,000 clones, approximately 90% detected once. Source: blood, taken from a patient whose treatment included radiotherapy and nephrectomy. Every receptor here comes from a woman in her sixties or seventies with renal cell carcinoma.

The CDR3 is CASSLGHQETQYF. DNA of the CDR3: TGTGCCAGCAGCCTTGGACACCAAGAGACCCAGTACTTC. The chain recombines TRBV7-2 with TRBJ2-5; D gene unclear. V was trimmed by 5 bases and J by 0 bases, leaving 7 bases between them. Germline lookup yields CDR1 SGHTA and CDR2 FQGNSA. CDR3 length: 13 residues. Variable domain in full (rest from reference TRBV7-2 and TRBJ2-5): GAGVSQSPSNKVTEKGKDVELRCDPISGHTALYWYRQSLGQGLEFLIYFQGNSAPDKSGLPSDRFSAERTGGSVSTLTIQRTQQEDSAVYLCASSLGHQETQYFGPGTRLLVL.

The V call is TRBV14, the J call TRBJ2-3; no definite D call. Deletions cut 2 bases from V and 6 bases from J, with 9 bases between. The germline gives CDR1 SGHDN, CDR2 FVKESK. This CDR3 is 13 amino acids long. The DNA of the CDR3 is TGTGCCAGCAGCCAAAACCTAGTTGATACGCAGTATTTT. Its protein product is CASSQNLVDTQYF. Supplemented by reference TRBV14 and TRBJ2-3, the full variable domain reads EAGVTQFPSHSVIEKGQTVTLRCDPISGHDNLYWYRRVMGKEIKFLLHFVKESKQDESGMPNNRFLAERTGGTYSTLKVQPAELEDSGVYFCASSQNLVDTQYFGPGTRLTVL.

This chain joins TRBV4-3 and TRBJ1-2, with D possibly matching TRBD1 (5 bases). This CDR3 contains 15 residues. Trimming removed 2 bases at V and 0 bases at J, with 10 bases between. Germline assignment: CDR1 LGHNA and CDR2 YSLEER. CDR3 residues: CASSQSGIANYGYTF. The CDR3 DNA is TGCGCCAGCAGCCAATCAGGGATAGCTAACTATGGCTACACCTTC.

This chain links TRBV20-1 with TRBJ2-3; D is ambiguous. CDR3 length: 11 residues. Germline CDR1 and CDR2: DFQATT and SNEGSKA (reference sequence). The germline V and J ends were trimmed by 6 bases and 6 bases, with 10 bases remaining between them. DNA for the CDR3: TGCAGTGCCCAAATCGGGGATACGCAGTATTTT. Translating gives CSAQIGDTQYF.

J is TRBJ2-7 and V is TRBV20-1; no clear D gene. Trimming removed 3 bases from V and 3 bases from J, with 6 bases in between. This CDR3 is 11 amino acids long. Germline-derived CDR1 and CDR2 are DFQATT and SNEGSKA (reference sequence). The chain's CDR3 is CSARGSYEQYF. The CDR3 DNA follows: TGCAGTGCTAGGGGCAGCTACGAGCAGTACTTC.

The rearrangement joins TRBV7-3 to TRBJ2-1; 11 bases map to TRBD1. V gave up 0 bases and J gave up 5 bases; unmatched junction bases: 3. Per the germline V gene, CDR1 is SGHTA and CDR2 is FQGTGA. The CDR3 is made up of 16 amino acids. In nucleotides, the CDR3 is TGTGCCAGCAGCTTAACAGGGACAGGGGGAAACAATGAGCAGTTCTTC. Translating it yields CASSLTGTGGNNEQFF.

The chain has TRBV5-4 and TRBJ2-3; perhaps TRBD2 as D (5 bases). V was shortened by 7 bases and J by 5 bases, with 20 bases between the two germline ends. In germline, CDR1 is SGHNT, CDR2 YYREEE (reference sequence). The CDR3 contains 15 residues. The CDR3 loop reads CASSPEAQVRDTQYF. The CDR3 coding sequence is TGTGCCAGCTCCCCGGAGGCCCAGGTCAGAGATACGCAGTATTTT.

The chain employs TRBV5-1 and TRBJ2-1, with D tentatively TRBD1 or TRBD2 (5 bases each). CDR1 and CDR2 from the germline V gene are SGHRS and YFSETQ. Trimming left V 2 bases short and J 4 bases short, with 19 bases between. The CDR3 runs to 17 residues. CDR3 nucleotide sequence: TGCGCCAGCAGCTTAGAGAGGGGAAGAGTCGGGTACAATGAGCAGTTCTTC. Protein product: CASSLERGRVGYNEQFF.

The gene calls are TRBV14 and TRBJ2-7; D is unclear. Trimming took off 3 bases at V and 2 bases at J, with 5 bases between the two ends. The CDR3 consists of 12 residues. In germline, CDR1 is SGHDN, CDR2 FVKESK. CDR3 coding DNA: TGTGCCAGCAGCCATGAAGCCTACGAGCAGTACTTC. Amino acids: CASSHEAYEQYF. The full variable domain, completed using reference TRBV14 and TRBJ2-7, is EAGVTQFPSHSVIEKGQTVTLRCDPISGHDNLYWYRRVMGKEIKFLLHFVKESKQDESGMPNNRFLAERTGGTYSTLKVQPAELEDSGVYFCASSHEAYEQYFGPGTRLTVT.

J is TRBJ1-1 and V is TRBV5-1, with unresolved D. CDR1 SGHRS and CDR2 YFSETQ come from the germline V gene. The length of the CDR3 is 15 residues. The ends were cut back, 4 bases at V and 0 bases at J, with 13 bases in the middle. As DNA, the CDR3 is TGCGCCAGCAGCCTCATGGTGGCTATGAACACTGAAGCTTTCTTT. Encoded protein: CASSLMVAMNTEAFF.

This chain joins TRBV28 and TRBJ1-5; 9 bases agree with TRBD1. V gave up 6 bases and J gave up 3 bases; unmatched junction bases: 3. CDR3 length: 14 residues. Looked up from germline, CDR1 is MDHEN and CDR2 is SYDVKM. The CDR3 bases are TGTGCCAGCAGGACAGGGGGGATCAATCAGCCCCAGCATTTT. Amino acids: CASRTGGINQPQHF.

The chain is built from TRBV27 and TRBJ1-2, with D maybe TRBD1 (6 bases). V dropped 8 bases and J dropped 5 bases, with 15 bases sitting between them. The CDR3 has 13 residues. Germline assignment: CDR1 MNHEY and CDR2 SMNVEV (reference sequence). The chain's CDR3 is CASGLTGVYGYTF. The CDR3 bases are TGTGCCAGCGGATTGACAGGTGTTTATGGCTACACCTTC.

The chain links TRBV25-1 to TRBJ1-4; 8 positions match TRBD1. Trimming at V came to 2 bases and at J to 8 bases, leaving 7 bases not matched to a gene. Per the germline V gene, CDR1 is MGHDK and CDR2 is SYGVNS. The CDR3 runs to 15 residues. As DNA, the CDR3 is TGTGCCAGCAGTGAACAACAGGGGGTGAAGGAAAAACTGTTTTTT. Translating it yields CASSEQQGVKEKLFF.

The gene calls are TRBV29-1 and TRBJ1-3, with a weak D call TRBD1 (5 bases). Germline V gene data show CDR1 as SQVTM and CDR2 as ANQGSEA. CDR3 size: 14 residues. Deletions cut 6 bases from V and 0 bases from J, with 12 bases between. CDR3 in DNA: TGCAGCGTAACCGAGGGGCGCTCTGGAAACACCATATATTTT. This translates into CSVTEGRSGNTIYF.

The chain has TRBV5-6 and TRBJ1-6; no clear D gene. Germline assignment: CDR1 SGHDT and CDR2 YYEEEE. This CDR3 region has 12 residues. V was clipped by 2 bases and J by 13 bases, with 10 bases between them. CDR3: CASSLPNDPLHF. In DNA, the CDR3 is TGTGCCAGCAGCTTACCGAACGACCCCCTCCACTTT.

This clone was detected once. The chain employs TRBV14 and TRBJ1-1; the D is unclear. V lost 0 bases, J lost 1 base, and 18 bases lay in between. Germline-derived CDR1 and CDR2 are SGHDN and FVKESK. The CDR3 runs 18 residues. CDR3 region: CASSQDWAGMRGNTEAFF. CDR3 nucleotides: TGTGCCAGCAGCCAAGATTGGGCAGGTATGAGAGGGAACACTGAAGCTTTCTTT.

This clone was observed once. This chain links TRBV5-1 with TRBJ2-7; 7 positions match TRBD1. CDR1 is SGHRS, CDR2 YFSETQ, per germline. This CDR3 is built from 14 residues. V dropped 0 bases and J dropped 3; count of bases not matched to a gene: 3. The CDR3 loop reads CASSLVGQIYEQYF. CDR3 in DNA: TGCGCCAGCAGCTTGGTGGGACAGATCTACGAGCAGTACTTC.

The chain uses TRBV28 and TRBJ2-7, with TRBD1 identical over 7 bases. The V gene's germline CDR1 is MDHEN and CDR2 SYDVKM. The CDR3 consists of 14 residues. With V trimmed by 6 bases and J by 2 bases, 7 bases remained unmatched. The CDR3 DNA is TGTGCCAGCAGGAATACCGGGACAGCCTACGAGCAGTACTTC. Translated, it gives CASRNTGTAYEQYF. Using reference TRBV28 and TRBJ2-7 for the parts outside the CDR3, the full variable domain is DVKVTQSSRYLVKRTGEKVFLECVQDMDHENMFWYRQDPGLGLRLIYFSYDVKMKEKGDIPEGYSVSREKKERFSLILESASTNQTSMYLCASRNTGTAYEQYFGPGTRLTVT.

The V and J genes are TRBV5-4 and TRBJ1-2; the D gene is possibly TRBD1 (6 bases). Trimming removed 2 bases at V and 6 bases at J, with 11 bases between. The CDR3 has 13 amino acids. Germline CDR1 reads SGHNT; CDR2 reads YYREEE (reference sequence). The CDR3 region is CASSLQGRNGYTF. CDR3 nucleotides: TGTGCCAGCAGCTTACAGGGACGTAATGGCTACACCTTC.

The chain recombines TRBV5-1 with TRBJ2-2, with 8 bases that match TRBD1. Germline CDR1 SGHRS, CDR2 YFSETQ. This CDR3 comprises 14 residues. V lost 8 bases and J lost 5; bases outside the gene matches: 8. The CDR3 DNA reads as TGCGCCAGTTGGAGGACAGGGTCAACCGGGGAGCTGTTTTTT. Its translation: CASWRTGSTGELFF. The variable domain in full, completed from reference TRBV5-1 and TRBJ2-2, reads KAGVTQTPRYLIKTRGQQVTLSCSPISGHRSVSWYQQTPGQGLQFLFEYFSETQRNKGNFPGRFSGRQFSNSRSEMNVSTLELGDSALYLCASWRTGSTGELFFGEGSRLTVL.

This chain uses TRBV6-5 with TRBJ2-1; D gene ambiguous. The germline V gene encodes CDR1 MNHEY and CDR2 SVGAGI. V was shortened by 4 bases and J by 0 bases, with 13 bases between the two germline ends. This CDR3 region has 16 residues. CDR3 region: CASSLSRSISYNEQFF. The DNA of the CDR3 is TGTGCCAGCAGTTTATCAAGGTCGATCTCCTACAATGAGCAGTTCTTC.

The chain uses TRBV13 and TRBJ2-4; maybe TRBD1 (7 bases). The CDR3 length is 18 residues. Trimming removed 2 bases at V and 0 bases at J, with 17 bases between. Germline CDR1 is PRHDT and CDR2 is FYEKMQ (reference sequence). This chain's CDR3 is CASSLWPNRGLAKNIQYF. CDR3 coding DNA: TGTGCCAGCAGCTTATGGCCAAACAGGGGACTAGCCAAAAACATTCAGTACTTC.

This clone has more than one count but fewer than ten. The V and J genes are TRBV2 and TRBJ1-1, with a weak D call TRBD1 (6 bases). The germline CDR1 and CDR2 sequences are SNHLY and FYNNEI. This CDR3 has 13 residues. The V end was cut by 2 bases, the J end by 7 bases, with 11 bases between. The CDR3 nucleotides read TGTGCCAGCAGTGAACGGGGGCAGGGTGAAGCTTTCTTT. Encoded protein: CASSERGQGEAFF.

CDR3 sequence (DNA): TGTGCCAGCAGCGCGGGACTAGCGGCCTACGAGCAGTACTTC. Translating gives CASSAGLAAYEQYF. The chain links TRBV13 to TRBJ2-7; 11 bases align to TRBD2. Germline assignment: CDR1 PRHDT and CDR2 FYEKMQ (reference sequence). CDR3 length: 14 amino acids. V dropped 5 bases and J dropped 2; count of bases not matched to a gene: 2.

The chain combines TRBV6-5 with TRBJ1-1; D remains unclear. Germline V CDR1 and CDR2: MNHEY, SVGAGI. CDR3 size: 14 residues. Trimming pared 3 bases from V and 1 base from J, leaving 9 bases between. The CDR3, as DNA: TGTGCCAGCAGTTATACCGGGTCGAACACTGAAGCTTTCTTT. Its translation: CASSYTGSNTEAFF.

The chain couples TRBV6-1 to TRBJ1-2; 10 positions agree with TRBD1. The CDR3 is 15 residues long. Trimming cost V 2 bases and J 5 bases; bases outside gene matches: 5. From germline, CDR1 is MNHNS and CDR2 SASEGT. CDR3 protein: CASSESGTGVYGYTF. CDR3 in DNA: TGTGCCAGCAGTGAAAGCGGGACAGGGGTTTATGGCTACACCTTC.

CDR3 protein: CASSTRQDNSPLHF. CDR3 sequence (DNA): TGTGCCAGTAGTACCCGACAGGATAATTCACCCCTCCACTTT. The V gene is TRBV19, the J gene TRBJ1-6, with a possible D match to TRBD1 (6 bases). Trimming pared 4 bases from V and 5 bases from J, leaving 9 bases between. The CDR3 covers 14 residues. CDR1 is LNHDA and CDR2 is SQIVND in the germline V gene (reference sequence).

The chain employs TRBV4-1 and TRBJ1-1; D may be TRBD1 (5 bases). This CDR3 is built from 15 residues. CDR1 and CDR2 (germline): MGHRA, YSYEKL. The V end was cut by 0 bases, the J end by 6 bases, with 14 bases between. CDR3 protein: CASSQDRGSVAEAFF. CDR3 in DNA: TGCGCCAGCAGCCAAGATAGGGGAAGTGTGGCTGAAGCTTTCTTT.

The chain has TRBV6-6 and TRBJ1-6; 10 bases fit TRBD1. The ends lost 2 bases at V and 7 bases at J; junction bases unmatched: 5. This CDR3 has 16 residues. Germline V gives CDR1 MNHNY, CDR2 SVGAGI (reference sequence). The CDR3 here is CASSYVSGQGNSPLHF. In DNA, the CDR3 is TGTGCCAGCAGTTACGTCTCGGGACAGGGGAATTCACCCCTCCACTTT.

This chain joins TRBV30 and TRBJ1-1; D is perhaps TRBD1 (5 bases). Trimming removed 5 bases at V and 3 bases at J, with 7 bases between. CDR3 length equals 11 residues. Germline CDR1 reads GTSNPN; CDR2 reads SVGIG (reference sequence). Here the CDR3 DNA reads TGTGCCTGGTTGGGACACACTGAAGCTTTCTTT. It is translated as CAWLGHTEAFF.

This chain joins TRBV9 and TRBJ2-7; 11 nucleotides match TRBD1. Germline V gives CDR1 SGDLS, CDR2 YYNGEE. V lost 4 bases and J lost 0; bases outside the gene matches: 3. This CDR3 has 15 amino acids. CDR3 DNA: TGTGCCAGCAGCCAAGGGACAGGGGGCTCCTACGAGCAGTACTTC. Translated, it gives CASSQGTGGSYEQYF.

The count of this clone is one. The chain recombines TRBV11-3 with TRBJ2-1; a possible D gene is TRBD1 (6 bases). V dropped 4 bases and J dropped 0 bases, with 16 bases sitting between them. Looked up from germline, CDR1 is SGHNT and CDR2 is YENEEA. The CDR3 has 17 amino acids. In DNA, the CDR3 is TGTGCCAGCAGCTCAGTGGGGACACTCAGCTCCTACAATGAGCAGTTCTTC. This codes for CASSSVGTLSSYNEQFF.